What follows is one TCR beta chain and its context. The germline gives CDR1 SGHTA, CDR2 FQGNSA. Trimming stripped 5 bases from V and 6 bases from J, with 10 bases between. This CDR3 region has 13 residues. This entry comes from a study of T cell changes during pregnancy in multiple sclerosis. Assay used: immunoSEQ multiplex PCR; TCRdb lists only in-frame clones, some missing. The sample has tens of thousands of clones; around 89% are singletons. This material consisted of CD4+ T cells from peripheral blood mononuclear cells, taken in the first trimester of pregnancy. This clonotype was obtained from a female donor in good health, enrolled as a control in a pregnancy study. The genes are TRBV7-2 and TRBJ1-4, with D uncertain. CDR3 region: CASSAEKYEKLFF. CDR3 nucleotides: TGTGCCAGCAGCGCCGAGAAGTATGAAAAACTGTTTTTT.